These T cell receptor beta chains were read from a single sample in a study of T cell clusters in autoimmune cytopenias. TCRdb re-called the multiplex PCR reads, yielding one record per CDR3 amino acid sequence without DNA. This table holds roughly 3,000 distinct CDR3 sequences. These data were likewise used in another study, on T cell repertoires in aging, cancer and after chemotherapy.

Sequenced: peripheral blood. Receptors were obtained from a human donor in good health. The CDR3 runs from the conserved cysteine through the conserved F or W. Fields, in order: V gene, J gene, clone size, CDR3 protein. Size is stated for part of the rows, as once, few or many counts, or as a class when the clone is expanded.

TRBV20-1	TRBJ2-7	.	CSATGRSSYEQYF
TRBV6-2/TRBV6-3	TRBJ1-4	medium-sized	CASRGQGPGKLFF
TRBV6-4	TRBJ2-6	medium-sized	CAIFLVDRTSGANVLTF
TRBV15	TRBJ2-1	medium-sized	CATSRDPGTRQFF
TRBV6-6	TRBJ1-2	medium-sized	CASSYSPGYTDGYTF
TRBV13	TRBJ1-3	medium-sized	CASSLVPRVDSGNTIYF
TRBV7-9	TRBJ2-3	.	CASSLGLAGGDTQYF
TRBV12-3/TRBV12-4	TRBJ2-1	medium-sized	CASSFDWGGGNEQFF
TRBV28	TRBJ2-1	.	CASSFVRGGFEQFF
TRBV6-5	TRBJ1-2	medium-sized	CASSRGSNYGYTF
TRBV19	TRBJ1-1	medium-sized	CASSPGQGATEAFF
TRBV5-1	TRBJ2-3	.	CASSLETVADTQYF
TRBV24-1	TRBJ2-2	medium-sized	CATADTNTGELFF
TRBV7-2	TRBJ2-1	medium-sized	CASSPRTGSPSEQFF
TRBV20-1	TRBJ2-1	.	CSATLGLAGGREQFF
TRBV18	TRBJ2-3	.	CASSPGTSGGRDTQYF
TRBV27	TRBJ2-6	medium-sized	CASGFSSGANVLTF
TRBV6-5	TRBJ2-6	medium-sized	CASSRGPGNANVLTF
TRBV7-9	TRBJ2-5	medium-sized	CASSLGRRVRETQYF
TRBV5-1	TRBJ1-1	.	CASSWGTPNTEAFF
TRBV19	TRBJ2-5	medium-sized	CASSMIEETQYF
TRBV5-4	TRBJ2-2	medium-sized	CASSQTGQGLKNTGELFF
TRBV19	TRBJ1-6	medium-sized	CASSARTDNSPLHF
TRBV12-3/TRBV12-4	TRBJ2-4	medium-sized	CASSLRAGGAKNIQYF